This T cell receptor beta chain was documented in a study of blood T cell repertoires in COVID-19. Study in general: PBMCs, B-cell-depleted T cells, or T cells provided the cDNA or gDNA that made up the material.

Germline V lookup: CDR1 SGHRS, CDR2 YFSETQ. CDR3 length equals 16 residues. V lost 0 bases and J lost 2; bases outside the gene matches: 2. Per the authors' pipeline: Estimates of nucleated cell counts were drawn from the amplification of reference gene primers. The assay was immunoSEQ multiplex PCR, and TCRdb's table has in-frame clones only and misses some. V and J calls and clone size are those listed in that table; D and trimming were worked out from the DNA. The sample contains 95,000 to 120,000 clones, 60% to 85% of which appear only once. In its sample, this clone was seen a few times. The sequence was obtained from a woman aged 35 to 49 with acute or convalescent COVID-19. J is TRBJ2-3 and V is TRBV5-1; 11 bases agree with TRBD2. The material sequenced was peripheral blood. The CDR3 is CASSLGLAGNTDTQYF. CDR3 DNA sequence: TGCGCCAGCAGCTTGGGACTAGCGGGGAACACAGATACGCAGTATTTT.